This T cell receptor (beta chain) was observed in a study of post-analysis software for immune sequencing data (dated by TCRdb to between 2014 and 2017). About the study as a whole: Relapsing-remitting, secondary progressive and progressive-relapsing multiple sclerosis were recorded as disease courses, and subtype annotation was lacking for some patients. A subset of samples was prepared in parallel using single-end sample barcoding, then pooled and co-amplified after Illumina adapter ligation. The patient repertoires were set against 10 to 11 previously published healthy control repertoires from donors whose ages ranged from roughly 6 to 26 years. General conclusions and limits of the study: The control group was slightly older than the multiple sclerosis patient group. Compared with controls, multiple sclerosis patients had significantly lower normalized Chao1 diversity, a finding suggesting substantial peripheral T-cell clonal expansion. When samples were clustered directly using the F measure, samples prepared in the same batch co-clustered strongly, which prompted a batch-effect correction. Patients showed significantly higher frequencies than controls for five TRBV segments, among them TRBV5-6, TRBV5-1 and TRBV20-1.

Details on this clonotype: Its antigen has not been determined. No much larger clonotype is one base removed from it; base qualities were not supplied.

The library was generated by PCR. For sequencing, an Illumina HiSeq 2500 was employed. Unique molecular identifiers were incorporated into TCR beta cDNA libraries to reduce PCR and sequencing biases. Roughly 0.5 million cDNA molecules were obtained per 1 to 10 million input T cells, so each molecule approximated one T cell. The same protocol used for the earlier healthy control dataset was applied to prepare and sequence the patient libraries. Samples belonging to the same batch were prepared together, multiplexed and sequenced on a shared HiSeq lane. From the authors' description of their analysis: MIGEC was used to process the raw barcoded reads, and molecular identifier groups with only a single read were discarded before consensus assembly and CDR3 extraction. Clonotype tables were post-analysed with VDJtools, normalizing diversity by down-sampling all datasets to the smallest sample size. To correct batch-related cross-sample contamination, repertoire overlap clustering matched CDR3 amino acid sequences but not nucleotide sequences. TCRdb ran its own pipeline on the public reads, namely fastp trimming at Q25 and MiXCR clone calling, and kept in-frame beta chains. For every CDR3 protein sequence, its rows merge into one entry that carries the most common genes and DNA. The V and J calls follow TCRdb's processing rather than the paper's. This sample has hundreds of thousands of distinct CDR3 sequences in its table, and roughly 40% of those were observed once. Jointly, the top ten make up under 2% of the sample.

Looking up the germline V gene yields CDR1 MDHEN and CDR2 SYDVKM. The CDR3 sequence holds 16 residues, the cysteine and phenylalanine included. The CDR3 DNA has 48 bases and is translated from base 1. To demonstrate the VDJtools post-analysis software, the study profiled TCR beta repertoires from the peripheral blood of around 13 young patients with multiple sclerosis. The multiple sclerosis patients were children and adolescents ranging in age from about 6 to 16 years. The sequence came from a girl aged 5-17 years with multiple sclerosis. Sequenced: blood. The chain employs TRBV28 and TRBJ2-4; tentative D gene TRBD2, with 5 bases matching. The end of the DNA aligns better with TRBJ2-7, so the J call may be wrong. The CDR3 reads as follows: CASSLNRWVTSYEQYF. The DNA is TGTGCCAGCAGTTTAAATCGGTGGGTTACTAGCTACGAGCAGTACTTC.